The TCR beta chain under discussion was sequenced for a study of blood T cell repertoires in COVID-19 (dated by TCRdb to 2019 to 2021). For the study in its entirety: Samples covering the acute and convalescent phases of COVID-19 were provided by collaborators in the United States, Italy and Spain. Where HLA class I and class II types were available, the types were taken from metadata supplied by the sample provider, not from assay-based typing. The sample metadata nearly always contained a de-identified subject ID, COVID-19 status, age in years and sex. Deeply sampled blood TCRbeta repertoires from subjects exposed to, actively infected with, or recovered from COVID-19 were included in the dataset. The samples were drawn from the first 160 participants of the ongoing ImmuneRACE study and from some 1,300 subjects provided by 6 global collaborators. The repertoires were released in a freely available public database intended as a resource for research on the immune response to SARS-CoV-2. The material from the prospective study consisted of cDNA or gDNA derived from T cells, B-cell-depleted T cells, or PBMCs. General findings and caveats noted by the study authors: How much clinical and demographic metadata was included differed by source and by participant, and the metadata was provided uncurated.

Regarding this clone: Which antigen it targets is not known. No quality values exist for individual bases; no much larger clone is one base distant.

The immunoSEQ Assay, a bias-controlled multiplex PCR, was used to amplify TCRbeta CDR3 regions from genomic DNA. The study's processing was this. Within the assay, amplification of reference gene primers was used to estimate how many nucleated cells each sample contained. Sequence reads were collapsed and filtered to measure the absolute abundance of every unique TCRbeta CDR3 rearrangement. For each sample, productive Simpson clonality was calculated by taking the square root of Simpson's diversity index across productive rearrangements. TCRdb limited this immuneACCESS table to in-frame rearrangements with V and J called. A share of clones is missing; checked studies link under half to unresolved V genes, and the rest is unexplained. D and trimming come from the DNA, and the V and J calls and clone size come from that table. The sample contains fewer than 200,000 clones, over 75% of them found a single time. Roughly 1.1% of the sample belongs to the ten largest clones.

Samples from volunteer blood donors who had recovered from COVID-19 were contributed by a second Seattle source. Collaborating institutions collected whole blood in K2EDTA tubes following their own protocols. For TCRbeta analysis, collaborator samples were shipped as frozen whole blood, as isolated PBMCs, or as DNA extracted from either sample type. The TCR sequence derives from a man aged 55 to 69 who had recovered from COVID-19. The sequencing input was peripheral blood.

This receptor carries the CDR3 CASSQYDAGGHDEQFF. In nucleotides, the sequence is TGTGCCAGCAGCCAATATGACGCGGGGGGCCACGATGAGCAGTTCTTC. The chain is encoded by TRBV3-1 (or the pseudogene TRBV3-2) joined to TRBJ2-1; TRBD2 matches 8 bases in the middle. The CDR3 has 16 amino acids, counting the end cysteine and phenylalanine. Only the CDR3 region is kept as DNA, spanning 48 bases read in frame from base 1. The germline V gene (reference sequence) sets CDR1 to LGHDT and CDR2 to YNNKEL. V and J are trimmed by 2 bases and 8 bases, and the gene matches miss 11 bases of the junction.